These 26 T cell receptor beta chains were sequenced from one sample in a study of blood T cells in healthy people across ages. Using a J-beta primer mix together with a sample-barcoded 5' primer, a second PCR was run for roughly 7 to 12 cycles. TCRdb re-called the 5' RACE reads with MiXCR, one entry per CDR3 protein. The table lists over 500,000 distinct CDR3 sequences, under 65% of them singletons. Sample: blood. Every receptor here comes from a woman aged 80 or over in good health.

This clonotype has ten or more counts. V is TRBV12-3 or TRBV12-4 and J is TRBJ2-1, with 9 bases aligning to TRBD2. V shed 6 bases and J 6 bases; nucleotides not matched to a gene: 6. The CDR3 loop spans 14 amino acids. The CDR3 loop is CASRPSGAANEQFF. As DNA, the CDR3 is TGTGCCAGCAGGCCTAGCGGGGCAGCCAATGAGCAGTTCTTC.

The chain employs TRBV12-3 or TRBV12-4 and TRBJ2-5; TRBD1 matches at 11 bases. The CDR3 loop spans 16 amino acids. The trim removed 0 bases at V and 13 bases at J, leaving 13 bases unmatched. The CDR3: CASSLALDGQGAERYF. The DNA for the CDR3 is TGTGCCAGCAGTTTAGCCTTAGACGGACAGGGGGCCGAGCGGTACTTC.

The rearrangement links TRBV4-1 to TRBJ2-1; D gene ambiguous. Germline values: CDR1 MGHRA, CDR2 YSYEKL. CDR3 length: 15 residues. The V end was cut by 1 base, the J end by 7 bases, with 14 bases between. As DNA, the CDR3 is TGCGCCAGCAGCCAAGTAAAAGGCCTCCCTAATGAGCAGTTCTTC. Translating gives CASSQVKGLPNEQFF.

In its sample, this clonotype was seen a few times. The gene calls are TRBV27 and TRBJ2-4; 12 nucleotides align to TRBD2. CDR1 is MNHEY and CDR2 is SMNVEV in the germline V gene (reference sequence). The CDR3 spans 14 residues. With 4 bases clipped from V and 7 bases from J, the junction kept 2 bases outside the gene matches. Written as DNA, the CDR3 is TGTGCCAGCAGTTCTGGGACTAGCGGGAACATTCAGTACTTC. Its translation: CASSSGTSGNIQYF.

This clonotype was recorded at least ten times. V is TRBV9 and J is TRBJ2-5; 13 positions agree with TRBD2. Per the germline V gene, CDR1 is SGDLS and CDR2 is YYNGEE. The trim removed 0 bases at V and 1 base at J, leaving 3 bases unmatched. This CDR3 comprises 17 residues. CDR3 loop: CASSVGGLAGSQETQYF. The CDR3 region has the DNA TGTGCCAGCAGCGTAGGGGGACTAGCGGGATCCCAAGAGACCCAGTACTTC.

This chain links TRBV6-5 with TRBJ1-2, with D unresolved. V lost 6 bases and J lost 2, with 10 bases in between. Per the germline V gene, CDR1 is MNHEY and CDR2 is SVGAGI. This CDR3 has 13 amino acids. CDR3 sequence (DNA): TGTGCCAGCAGAAAACCAGAGAACTATGGCTACACCTTC. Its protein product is CASRKPENYGYTF.

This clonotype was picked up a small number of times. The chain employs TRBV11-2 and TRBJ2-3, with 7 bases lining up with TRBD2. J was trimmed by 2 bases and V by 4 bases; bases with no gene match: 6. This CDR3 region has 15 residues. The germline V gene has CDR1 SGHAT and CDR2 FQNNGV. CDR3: CASSSRTRPTDTQYF. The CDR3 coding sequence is TGTGCCAGCAGCTCCAGGACTAGACCCACAGATACGCAGTATTTT.

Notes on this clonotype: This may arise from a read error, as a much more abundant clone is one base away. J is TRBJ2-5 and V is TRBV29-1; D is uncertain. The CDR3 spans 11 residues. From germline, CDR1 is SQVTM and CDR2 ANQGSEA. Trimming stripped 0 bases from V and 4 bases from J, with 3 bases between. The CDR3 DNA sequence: TGCAGCGTTGAAGATCTAGAGACCCAGTACTTC. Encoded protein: CSVEDLETQYF.

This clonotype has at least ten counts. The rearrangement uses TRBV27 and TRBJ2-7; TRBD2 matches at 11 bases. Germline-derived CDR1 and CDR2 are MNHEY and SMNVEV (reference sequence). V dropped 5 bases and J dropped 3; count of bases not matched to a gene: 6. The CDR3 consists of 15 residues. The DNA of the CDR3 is TGTGCCAGCAGTGACCGACTAGCGGGACGCTACGAGCAGTACTTC. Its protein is CASSDRLAGRYEQYF.

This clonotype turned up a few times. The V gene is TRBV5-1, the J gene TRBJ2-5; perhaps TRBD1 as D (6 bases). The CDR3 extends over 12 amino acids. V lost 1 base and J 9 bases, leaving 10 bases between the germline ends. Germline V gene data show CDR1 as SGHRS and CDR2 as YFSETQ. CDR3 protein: CASSLKGGAQYF. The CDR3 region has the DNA TGCGCCAGCAGCTTGAAAGGGGGAGCCCAGTACTTC.

The CDR3 region is CASTQGALNTEAFF. DNA of the CDR3: TGTGCCAGCACCCAGGGGGCCCTGAACACTGAAGCTTTCTTT. The V call is TRBV3-1, the J call TRBJ1-1; 8 bases map to TRBD1. V trimming: 7 bases; J trimming: 0 bases; junction bases outside the gene matches: 4. Germline CDR1 LGHDT, CDR2 YNNKEL (reference sequence). The CDR3 extends over 14 amino acids.

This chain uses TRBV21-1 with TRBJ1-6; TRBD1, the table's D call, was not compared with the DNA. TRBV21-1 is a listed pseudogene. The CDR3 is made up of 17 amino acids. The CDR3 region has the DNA TGTGCCAGCAGCAAACTCCCCCCAGGGGACATTAATTCACCCCTCCACTTT. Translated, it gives CASSKLPPGDINSPLHF.

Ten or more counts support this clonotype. The CDR3: CASSVASGYNEQFF. CDR3 in DNA: TGTGCCAGCAGCGTGGCTAGCGGCTACAATGAGCAGTTCTTC. V gene TRBV9 combines with J gene TRBJ2-1; TRBD2 matches 7 bases. Germline CDR1 and CDR2: SGDLS and YYNGEE. With 2 bases clipped from V and 3 bases from J, the junction kept 2 bases outside the gene matches. The CDR3 is 14 residues long.

The CDR3 loop reads CASSLDGSNYGYTF. The CDR3 DNA reads as TGTGCCAGCAGTTTAGACGGGTCTAACTATGGCTACACCTTC. The rearrangement joins TRBV12-3 or TRBV12-4 to TRBJ1-2; D is unresolved. Trimming removed 1 base from V and 0 bases from J, with 6 bases in between. CDR3 length equals 14 residues.

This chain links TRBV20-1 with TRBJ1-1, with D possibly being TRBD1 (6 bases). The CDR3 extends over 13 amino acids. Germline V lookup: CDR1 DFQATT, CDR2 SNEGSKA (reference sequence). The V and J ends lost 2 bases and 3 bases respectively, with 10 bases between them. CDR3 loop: CSARSGVDTEAFF. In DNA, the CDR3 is TGCAGTGCTAGATCAGGGGTGGACACTGAAGCTTTCTTT.

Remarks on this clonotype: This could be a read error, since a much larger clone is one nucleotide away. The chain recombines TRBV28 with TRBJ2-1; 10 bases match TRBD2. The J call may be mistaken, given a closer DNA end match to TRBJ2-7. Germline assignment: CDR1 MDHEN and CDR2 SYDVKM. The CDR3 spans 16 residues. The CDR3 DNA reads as TGTGCCAGCAGTACCTGGGCTAGCGGGAGTTACAATGAGCAGTACTTC. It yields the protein CASSTWASGSYNEQYF.

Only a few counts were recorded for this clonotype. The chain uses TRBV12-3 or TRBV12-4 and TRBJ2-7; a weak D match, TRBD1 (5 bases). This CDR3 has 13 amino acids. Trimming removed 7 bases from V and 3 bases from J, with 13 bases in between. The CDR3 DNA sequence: TGTGCCAGCACAGGGAATCCAATCTACGAGCAGTACTTC. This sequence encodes CASTGNPIYEQYF.

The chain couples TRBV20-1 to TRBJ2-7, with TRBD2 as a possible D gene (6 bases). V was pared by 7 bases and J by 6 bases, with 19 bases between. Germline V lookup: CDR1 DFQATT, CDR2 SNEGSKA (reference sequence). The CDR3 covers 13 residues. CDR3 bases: TGCAGTGAACGCGGGCCGGCGGGAAGCGAGCAGTACTTC. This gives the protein CSERGPAGSEQYF.

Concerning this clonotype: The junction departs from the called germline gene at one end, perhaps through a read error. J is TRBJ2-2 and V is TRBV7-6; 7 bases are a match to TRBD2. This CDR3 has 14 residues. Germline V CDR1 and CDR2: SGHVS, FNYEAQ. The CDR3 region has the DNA TGTGCCAGTAGCTCCACACTAGCGACCGGGGAGCTGTTTTTT. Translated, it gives CASSSTLATGELFF.

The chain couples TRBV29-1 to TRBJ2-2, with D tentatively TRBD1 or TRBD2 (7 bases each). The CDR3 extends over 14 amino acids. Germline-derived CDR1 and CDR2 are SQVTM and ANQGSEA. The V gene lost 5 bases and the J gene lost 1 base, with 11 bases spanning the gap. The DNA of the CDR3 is TGCAGCGTTTCAGGGGGGGAGAACACCGGGGAGCTGTTTTTT. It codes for CSVSGGENTGELFF.

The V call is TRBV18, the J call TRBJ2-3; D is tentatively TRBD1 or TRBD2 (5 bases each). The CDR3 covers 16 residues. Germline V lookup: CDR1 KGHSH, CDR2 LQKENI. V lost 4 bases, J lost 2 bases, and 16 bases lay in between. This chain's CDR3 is CASSLRDGEITDTQYF. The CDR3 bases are TGTGCCAGCTCACTACGGGACGGGGAAATCACAGATACGCAGTATTTT. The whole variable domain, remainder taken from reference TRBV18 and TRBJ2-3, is NAGVMQNPRHLVRRRGQEARLRCSPMKGHSHVYWYRQLPEEGLKFMVYLQKENIIDESGMPKERFSAEFPKEGPSILRIQQVVRGDSAAYFCASSLRDGEITDTQYFGPGTRLTVL.

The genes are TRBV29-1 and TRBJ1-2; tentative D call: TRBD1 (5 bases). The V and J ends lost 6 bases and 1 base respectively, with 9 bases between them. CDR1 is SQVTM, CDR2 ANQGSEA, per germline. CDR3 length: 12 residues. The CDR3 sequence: CSVGPSNYGYTF. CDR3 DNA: TGCAGCGTGGGACCTAGTAACTATGGCTACACCTTC.

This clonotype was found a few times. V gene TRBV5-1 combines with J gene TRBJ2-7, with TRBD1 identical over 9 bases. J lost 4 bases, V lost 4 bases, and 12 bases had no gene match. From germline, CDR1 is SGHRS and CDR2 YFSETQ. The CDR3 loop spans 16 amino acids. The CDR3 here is CASSPITGTGLYEQYF. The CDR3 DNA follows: TGCGCCAGCAGCCCTATAACCGGGACAGGGCTTTACGAGCAGTACTTC.

This chain's CDR3 is CASSTSTSVFGDEQFF. In nucleotides, the CDR3 is TGTGCCAGCAGCACTTCGACTAGCGTGTTTGGGGATGAGCAGTTCTTC. The chain recombines TRBV9 with TRBJ2-1; TRBD2 matches at 8 bases. The ends lost 4 bases at V and 8 bases at J; junction bases unmatched: 14. Germline V gene data show CDR1 as SGDLS and CDR2 as YYNGEE. The CDR3 has 16 residues.

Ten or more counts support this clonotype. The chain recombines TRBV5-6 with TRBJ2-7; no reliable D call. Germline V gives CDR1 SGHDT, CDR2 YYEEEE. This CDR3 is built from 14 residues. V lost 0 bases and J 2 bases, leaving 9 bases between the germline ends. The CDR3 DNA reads TGTGCCAGCAGCTTGGCCATCTCTACCTACGAGCAGTACTTC. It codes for CASSLAISTYEQYF.

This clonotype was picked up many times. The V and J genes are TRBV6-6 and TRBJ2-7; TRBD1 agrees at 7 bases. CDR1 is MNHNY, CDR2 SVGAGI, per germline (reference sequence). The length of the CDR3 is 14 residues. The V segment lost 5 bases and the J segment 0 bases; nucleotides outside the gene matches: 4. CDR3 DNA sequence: TGTGCCAGCAGTGGGACAGAGAGCTCCTACGAGCAGTACTTC. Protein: CASSGTESSYEQYF.